The TCR beta chain described here comes from a study of blood T cell repertoires in COVID-19. At the level of the study: Samples taken during acute and convalescent COVID-19 were collected in the United States, Italy and Spain. The analysed material was cDNA or gDNA that came from T cells, B-cell-depleted T cells, or PBMCs.

In the study's own analysis: Reference gene primer amplification gave estimated nucleated cell counts. Produced via immunoSEQ multiplex PCR; TCRdb's table is partial and in-frame only. That table supplies the V and J calls and clone size; D and trimming were determined from the DNA. The sample consists of 150,000 or so clones, around 83% of them appearing once. Germline loops: CDR1 ENHRY, CDR2 SYGVKD. The CDR3 sequence is 14 residues long. Trimming took 6 bases from V and 6 from J; bases not matched to a gene: 6. The chain is built from TRBV10-3 and TRBJ1-5; 9 bases agree with TRBD1. This receptor was obtained from a woman aged 60-70 years with acute or convalescent COVID-19. Input material: peripheral blood. The CDR3 DNA is TGTGCCATCAGGCAGGGACAGGGCGGTCAGCCCCAGCATTTT. Amino acid sequence: CAIRQGQGGQPQHF.